These 18 T cell receptor beta chains came from one sample sequenced in a study of T cell responses to AZD1222 COVID-19 vaccine. Some clones are missing from TCRdb's copy, which holds only in-frame ones; the method was immunoSEQ multiplex PCR. The table records tens of thousands of clones, about 82% of them present only once. Sequencing was performed on peripheral blood, taken on day 0 of AZD1222 vaccination. These receptors were obtained from an adult in good health.

The V call is TRBV11-3, the J call TRBJ2-5; 9 bases line up with TRBD1. CDR3 length: 16 residues. The germline gives CDR1 SGHNT, CDR2 YENEEA. J gave up 4 bases and V 1 base, and 7 bases lay outside the gene matches. CDR3 sequence: CASSLGGTGSRETQYF. The CDR3 DNA is TGTGCCAGCAGCTTAGGGGGGACAGGGAGTCGAGAGACCCAGTACTTC.

The gene calls are TRBV18 and TRBJ1-2; a possible D gene is TRBD1 (5 bases). The CDR3 length is 15 residues. Germline assignment: CDR1 KGHSH and CDR2 LQKENI. Trimming removed 6 bases at V and 1 base at J, with 15 bases between. The CDR3 spells CASSPSRGVNYGYTF. DNA for the CDR3: TGTGCCAGCTCCCCAAGCCGAGGGGTTAACTATGGCTACACCTTC. Variable domain in full (rest from reference TRBV18 and TRBJ1-2): NAGVMQNPRHLVRRRGQEARLRCSPMKGHSHVYWYRQLPEEGLKFMVYLQKENIIDESGMPKERFSAEFPKEGPSILRIQQVVRGDSAAYFCASSPSRGVNYGYTFGSGTRLTVV.

V usage is TRBV7-2 and J usage is TRBJ2-2; no clear D. The germline gives CDR1 SGHTA, CDR2 FQGNSA. V dropped 2 bases and J dropped 2 bases, with 6 bases sitting between them. This CDR3 is built from 14 residues. The chain's CDR3 is CASSLMVNTGELFF. In DNA, the CDR3 is TGTGCCAGCAGCTTAATGGTTAACACCGGGGAGCTGTTTTTT.

There are a few counts of this clone. The J gene is TRBJ1-2, the V gene TRBV4-3; the D is unclear. This CDR3 has 15 amino acids. Germline V gene sequence: CDR1 LGHNA, CDR2 YSLEER. The V end lost 0 bases, the J end lost 5 bases, and 13 bases lay between the germline ends. The DNA for the CDR3 is TGCGCCAGCAGCCAAGATCCACTGGAGGCTTATGGCTACACCTTC. Its translation is CASSQDPLEAYGYTF.

This chain joins TRBV10-3 and TRBJ1-2; no clear D. V was shortened by 3 bases and J by 8 bases, with 10 bases between the two germline ends. The CDR3 loop spans 12 amino acids. In germline, CDR1 is ENHRY, CDR2 SYGVKD. CDR3: CAISESQRGYTF. For the CDR3, the DNA is TGTGCCATCAGTGAATCACAGCGGGGCTACACCTTC.

The chain has TRBV7-8 and TRBJ1-2; D gene unclear. This CDR3 is 14 amino acids long. Trimming took 3 bases from V and 1 from J, leaving 9 bases between them. Looked up from germline, CDR1 is SGHVS and CDR2 is FQNEAQ. CDR3 in DNA: TGTGCCAGCAGCTTGCGGCAAAATAACTATGGCTACACCTTC. Translation: CASSLRQNNYGYTF.

V is TRBV6-2 or TRBV6-3 and J is TRBJ1-5; D is ambiguous. The CDR3 has 16 amino acids. Trimming removed 6 bases from V and 0 bases from J, with 15 bases in between. Germline CDR1 and CDR2: MNHEY and SVGEGT. Here the CDR3 reads CASSYDLSYSNQPQHF. CDR3 DNA sequence: TGTGCCAGCAGCTATGATCTGTCATATAGCAATCAGCCCCAGCATTTT.

The V call is TRBV10-3, the J call TRBJ2-3, with D tentatively TRBD2 (5 bases). Trimming stripped 10 bases from V and 1 base from J, with 12 bases between. CDR1 and CDR2 (germline): ENHRY, SYGVKD. The CDR3 has 13 residues. The chain's CDR3 is CATLISGTDTQYF. CDR3 sequence (DNA): TGTGCCACCCTAATTAGCGGCACAGATACGCAGTATTTT.

The chain has TRBV19 and TRBJ2-7; 9 nucleotides match TRBD2. Trimming at V came to 5 bases and at J to 4 bases, leaving 9 bases not matched to a gene. This CDR3 has 15 amino acids. In germline, CDR1 is LNHDA, CDR2 SQIVND (reference sequence). CDR3 region: CASSWSGGIKYEQYF. CDR3 nucleotide sequence: TGTGCCAGTAGTTGGAGCGGGGGGATCAAATACGAGCAGTACTTC.

The rearrangement joins TRBV19 to TRBJ2-5; D is possibly TRBD1 or TRBD2 (6 bases each). The CDR3 extends over 13 amino acids. Looked up from germline, CDR1 is LNHDA and CDR2 is SQIVND (reference sequence). The V gene lost 7 bases and the J gene lost 4 bases, with 13 bases spanning the gap. The CDR3 DNA follows: TGTGCCAGTAACGGCCGGGGGCGAGAGACCCAGTACTTC. Residues: CASNGRGRETQYF. Looking up the rest from reference TRBV19 and TRBJ2-5 gives the full variable domain: DGGITQSPKYLFRKEGQNVTLSCEQNLNHDAMYWYRQDPGQGLRLIYYSQIVNDFQKGDIAEGYSVSREKKESFPLTVTSAQKNPTAFYLCASNGRGRETQYFGPGTRLLVL.

This clone was counted a single time. This chain links TRBV19 with TRBJ1-5; the D gene is possibly TRBD1 (6 bases). The CDR3 runs to 15 residues. Germline loops: CDR1 LNHDA, CDR2 SQIVND (reference sequence). Between the trimmed V and J ends, which lost 6 bases and 9 bases, there was a span of 21 bases. CDR3 coding DNA: TGTGCCAGTAGACCTGATCCGACAGGTTCTTGGCCCCAGCATTTT. Amino acid sequence: CASRPDPTGSWPQHF.

This chain links TRBV4-3 with TRBJ2-2, with 7 nucleotides matching TRBD1. The V segment lost 4 bases and the J segment 5 bases; nucleotides outside the gene matches: 7. The CDR3 has 15 residues. Germline V gives CDR1 LGHNA, CDR2 YSLEER. The CDR3 nucleotides read TGCGCCAGCAGCCCGAGACAGGGTTATACCGGGGAGCTGTTTTTT. Protein sequence: CASSPRQGYTGELFF.

The J gene is TRBJ1-4, the V gene TRBV15; TRBD1 matches 7 bases. V lost 4 bases and J lost 8; bases outside the gene matches: 10. This CDR3 comprises 15 residues. The V gene's germline CDR1 is LNHNV and CDR2 YYDKDF (reference sequence). The chain's CDR3 is CATSNPQGMEEKLFF. CDR3 sequence (DNA): TGTGCCACCAGCAACCCACAGGGGATGGAGGAAAAACTGTTTTTT.

This chain joins TRBV4-1 and TRBJ1-1; D call uncertain. CDR3 size: 12 residues. V was trimmed by 9 bases and J by 1 base, leaving 9 bases between them. Germline loops: CDR1 MGHRA, CDR2 YSYEKL. CDR3 nucleotide sequence: TGCGCCAGTCAGACTCAGAACACTGAAGCTTTCTTT. It specifies CASQTQNTEAFF.

This clone is a singleton in its sample. This chain connects TRBV5-7 to TRBJ1-2; D remains ambiguous. TRBV5-7 is sorted into the ORF group, with uncertain function. V was cut by 0 bases and J by 8 bases, with 11 bases left in between. The CDR3 is made up of 13 amino acids. DNA for the CDR3: TGTGCCAGCAGCTTGGTGGAGGGAGGGGGCTACACCTTC. As protein: CASSLVEGGGYTF.

This clone was observed a single time. The rearrangement links TRBV9 to TRBJ2-5; D unclear. This CDR3 has 17 residues. Germline assignment: CDR1 SGDLS and CDR2 YYNGEE. Trimming left V 2 bases short and J 1 base short, with 18 bases between. For the CDR3, the DNA is TGTGCCAGCAGCGTTGGACGGAACCTCTTTCCCCAAGAGACCCAGTACTTC. It yields the protein CASSVGRNLFPQETQYF.

The CDR3 reads CASSFDVQETQYF. CDR3 in DNA: TGTGCCAGCAGCTTCGACGTTCAAGAGACCCAGTACTTC. This chain connects TRBV11-2 to TRBJ2-5; D is ambiguous. The germline CDR1 and CDR2 sequences are SGHAT and FQNNGV. The CDR3 contains 13 residues. Trimming cost V 3 bases and J 2 bases, with 7 bases left between them.

The V and J genes are TRBV19 and TRBJ1-5, with 10 positions matching TRBD1. Trimming took 7 bases from V and 8 from J; bases not matched to a gene: 8. The CDR3 loop spans 14 amino acids. Germline CDR1 LNHDA, CDR2 SQIVND (reference sequence). For the CDR3, the DNA is TGTGCCAGTACCGGACAGGGGGTTGTAGAGCCCCAGCATTTT. It encodes CASTGQGVVEPQHF.